This TCR beta chain appears in the sequencing data of a study of patients and donors after allogeneic stem cell transplantation. MiXCR, run by TCRdb on the RT-PCR reads, gives a single entry per CDR3 protein. The sample lists about a million distinct CDR3 sequences, under 20% occurring once. Germline assignment: CDR1 SEHNR and CDR2 FQNEAQ (reference sequence). The CDR3 extends over 15 amino acids. V was pared by 3 bases and J by 3 bases, with 14 bases between. The chain couples TRBV7-9 to TRBJ1-1; D perhaps matches TRBD1 (6 bases). This TCR came from a human donor who was either an allogeneic HSCT recipient or a stem cell or donor lymphocyte infusion donor (not recorded which). It is not recorded whose cells these are; they may come from a transplant donor. Sequencing input: blood, either unsorted or a sorted T cell fraction (not recorded which). Here the CDR3 DNA reads TGTGCCAGCAGCTTCGGGGGGGCTCGGGACACTGAAGCTTTCTTT. Its translation: CASSFGGARDTEAFF.